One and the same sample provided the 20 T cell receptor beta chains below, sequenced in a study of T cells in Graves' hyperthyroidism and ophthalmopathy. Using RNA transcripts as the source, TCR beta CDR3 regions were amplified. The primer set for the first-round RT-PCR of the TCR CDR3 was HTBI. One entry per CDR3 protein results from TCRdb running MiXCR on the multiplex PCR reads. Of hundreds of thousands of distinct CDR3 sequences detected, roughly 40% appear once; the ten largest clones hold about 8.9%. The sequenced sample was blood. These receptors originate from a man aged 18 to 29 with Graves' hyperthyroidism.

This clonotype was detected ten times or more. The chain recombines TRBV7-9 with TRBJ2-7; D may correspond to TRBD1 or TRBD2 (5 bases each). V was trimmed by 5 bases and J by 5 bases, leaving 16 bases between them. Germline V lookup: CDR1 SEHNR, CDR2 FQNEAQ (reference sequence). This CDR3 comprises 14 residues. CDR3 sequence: CASSLGSGRDEQYF. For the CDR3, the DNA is TGTGCCAGCAGCCTCGGATCAGGGCGGGACGAGCAGTACTTC.

The CDR3 reads CASSESGLAGREQYF. CDR3 DNA sequence: TGTGCCAGCAGCGAATCGGGACTAGCGGGGCGGGAGCAGTACTTC. J is TRBJ2-7 and V is TRBV7-2, with 13 bases identical to TRBD2. The V gene end was trimmed by 5 bases and the J gene end by 7 bases; junction bases not matched to a gene: 8. This CDR3 contains 15 residues. CDR1 is SGHTA, CDR2 FQGNSA, per germline.

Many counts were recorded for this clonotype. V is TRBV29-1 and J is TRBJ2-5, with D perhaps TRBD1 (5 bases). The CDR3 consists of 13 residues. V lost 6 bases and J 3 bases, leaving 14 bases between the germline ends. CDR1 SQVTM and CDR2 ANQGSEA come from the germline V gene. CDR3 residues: CSVRLGREETQYF. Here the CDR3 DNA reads TGCAGCGTCCGGTTGGGCAGGGAAGAGACCCAGTACTTC.

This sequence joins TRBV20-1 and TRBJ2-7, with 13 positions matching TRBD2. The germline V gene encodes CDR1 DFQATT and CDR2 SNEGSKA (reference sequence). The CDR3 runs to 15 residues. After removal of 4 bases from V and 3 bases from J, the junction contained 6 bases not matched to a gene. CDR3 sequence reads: CSATPGLAGYYEQYF. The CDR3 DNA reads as TGCAGTGCTACCCCGGGACTAGCGGGATACTACGAGCAGTACTTC.

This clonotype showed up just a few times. The chain's CDR3 is CASSQDGPTNQPQHF. CDR3 DNA: TGCGCCAGCAGCCAAGACGGACCTACCAATCAGCCCCAGCATTTT. This chain uses TRBV4-1 with TRBJ1-5, with D unresolved. This CDR3 spans 15 amino acids. Germline-derived CDR1 and CDR2 are MGHRA and YSYEKL. The ends were cut back, 0 bases at V and 3 bases at J, with 9 bases in the middle.

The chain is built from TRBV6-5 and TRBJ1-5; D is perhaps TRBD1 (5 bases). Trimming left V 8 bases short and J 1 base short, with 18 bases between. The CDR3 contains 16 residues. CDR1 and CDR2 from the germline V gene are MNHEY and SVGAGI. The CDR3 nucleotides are TGTGCCAGCTCTCATCTTTCGGGGGGGAGCAATCAGCCCCAGCATTTT. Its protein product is CASSHLSGGSNQPQHF.

CDR3 sequence reads: CATSDSTSGISYEQYF. In nucleotides, the CDR3 is TGTGCCACCAGTGATTCAACTAGCGGGATCTCCTACGAGCAGTACTTC. This sequence joins TRBV24-1 and TRBJ2-7; TRBD2 matches 10 bases. The germline V gene encodes CDR1 KGHDR and CDR2 SFDVKD. The CDR3 consists of 16 residues. The junction had 3 bases not matched to a gene; V was cut back by 2 bases and J by 0 bases.

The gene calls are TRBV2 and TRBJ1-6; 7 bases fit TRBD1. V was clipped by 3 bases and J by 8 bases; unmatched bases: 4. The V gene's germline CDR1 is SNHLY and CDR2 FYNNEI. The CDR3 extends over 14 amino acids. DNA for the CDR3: TGTGCCAGCAGTGAGACAGGGTACGATTCACCCCTCCACTTT. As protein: CASSETGYDSPLHF.

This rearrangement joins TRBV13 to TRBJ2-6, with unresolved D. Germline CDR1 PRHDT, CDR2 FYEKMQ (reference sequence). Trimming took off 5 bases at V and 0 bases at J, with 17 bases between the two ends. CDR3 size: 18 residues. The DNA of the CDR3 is TGTGCCAGCAGCCGCCCTCACATGTGGGACTCTGGGGCCAACGTCCTGACTTTC. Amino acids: CASSRPHMWDSGANVLTF.

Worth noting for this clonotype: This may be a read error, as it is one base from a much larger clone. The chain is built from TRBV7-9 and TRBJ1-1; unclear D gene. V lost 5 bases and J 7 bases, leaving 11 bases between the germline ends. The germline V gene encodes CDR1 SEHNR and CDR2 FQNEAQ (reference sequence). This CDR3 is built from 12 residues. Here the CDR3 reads CASSGKPVEAFF. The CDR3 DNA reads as TGTGCCAGCAGCGGGAAACCTGTTGAAGCTTTCTTT.

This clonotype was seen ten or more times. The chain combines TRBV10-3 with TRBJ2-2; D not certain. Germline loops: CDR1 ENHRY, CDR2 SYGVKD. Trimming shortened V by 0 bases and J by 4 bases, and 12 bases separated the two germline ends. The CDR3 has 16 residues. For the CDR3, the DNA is TGTGCCATCAGTGAGTCCCCAGCGCGAGGCACCGGGGAGCTGTTTTTT. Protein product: CAISESPARGTGELFF.

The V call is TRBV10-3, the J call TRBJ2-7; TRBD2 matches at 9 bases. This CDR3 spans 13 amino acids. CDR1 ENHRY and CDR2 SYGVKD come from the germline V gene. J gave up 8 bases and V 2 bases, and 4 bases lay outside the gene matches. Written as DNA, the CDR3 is TGTGCCATCAGTGAGGGGCTAGCGGGGCAGCAGTACTTC. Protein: CAISEGLAGQQYF.

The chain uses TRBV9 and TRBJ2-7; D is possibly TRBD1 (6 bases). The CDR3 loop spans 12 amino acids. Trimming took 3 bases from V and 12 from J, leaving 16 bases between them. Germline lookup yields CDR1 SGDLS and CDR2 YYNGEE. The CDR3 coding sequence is TGTGCCAGCAGCGGATCAGGGGCCACGGTGTACTTC. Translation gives CASSGSGATVYF. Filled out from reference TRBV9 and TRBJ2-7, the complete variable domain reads DSGVTQTPKHLITATGQRVTLRCSPRSGDLSVYWYQQSLDQGLQFLIQYYNGEERAKGNILERFSAQQFPDLHSELNLSSLELGDSALYFCASSGSGATVYFGPGTRLTVT.

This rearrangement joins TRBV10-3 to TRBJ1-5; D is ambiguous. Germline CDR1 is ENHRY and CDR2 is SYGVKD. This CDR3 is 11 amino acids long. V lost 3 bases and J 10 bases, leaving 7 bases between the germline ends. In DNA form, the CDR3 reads TGTGCCATCAGTGAAGATCTACCCCAGCATTTT. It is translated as CAISEDLPQHF.

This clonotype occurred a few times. The CDR3 is CASSSSGRDAGELFF. The CDR3 DNA reads TGTGCCAGCAGTTCTAGCGGGAGAGACGCCGGGGAGCTGTTTTTT. The genes are TRBV19 and TRBJ2-2; TRBD2 agrees at 10 bases. CDR1 and CDR2 from the germline V gene are LNHDA and SQIVND (reference sequence). The trim removed 9 bases at V and 6 bases at J, leaving 10 bases unmatched. The CDR3 has 15 residues.

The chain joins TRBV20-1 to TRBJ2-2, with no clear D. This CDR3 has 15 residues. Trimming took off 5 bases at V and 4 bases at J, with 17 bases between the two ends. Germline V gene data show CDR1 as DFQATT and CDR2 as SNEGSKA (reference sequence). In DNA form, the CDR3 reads TGCAGTGCTCCCTCCCCTCCCAATGCCACCGGGGAGCTGTTTTTT. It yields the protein CSAPSPPNATGELFF.

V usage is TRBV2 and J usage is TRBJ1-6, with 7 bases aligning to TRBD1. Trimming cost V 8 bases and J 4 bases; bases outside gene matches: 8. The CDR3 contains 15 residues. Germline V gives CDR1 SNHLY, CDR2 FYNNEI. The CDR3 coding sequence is TGTGCCAGCCAGGGGGGGGACATTTATAATTCACCCCTCCACTTT. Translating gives CASQGGDIYNSPLHF. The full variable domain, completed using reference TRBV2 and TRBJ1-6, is EPEVTQTPSHQVTQMGQEVILRCVPISNHLYFYWYRQILGQKVEFLVSFYNNEISEKSEIFDDQFSVERPDGSNFTLKIRSTKLEDSAMYFCASQGGDIYNSPLHFGNGTRLTVT.

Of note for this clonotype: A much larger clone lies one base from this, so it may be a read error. CDR3 coding DNA: TGCAGTGCTAGACCCCCTATACTGGGGGATGGCTACACCTTC. Residues: CSARPPILGDGYTF. J is TRBJ1-2 and V is TRBV20-1; perhaps TRBD1 as D (5 bases). Trimming stripped 2 bases from V and 6 bases from J, with 16 bases between. The length of the CDR3 is 14 residues. Germline CDR1 DFQATT, CDR2 SNEGSKA (reference sequence).

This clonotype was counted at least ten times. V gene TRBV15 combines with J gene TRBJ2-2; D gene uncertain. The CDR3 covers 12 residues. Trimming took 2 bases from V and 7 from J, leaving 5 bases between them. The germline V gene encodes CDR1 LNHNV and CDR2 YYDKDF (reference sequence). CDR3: CATSRRSGELFF. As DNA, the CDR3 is TGTGCCACCAGCAGACGGAGCGGGGAGCTGTTTTTT.

CDR3 nucleotides: TGTGCCATCAGTGATGAATCTTGGGGGGAGCTGTTTTTT. Its protein product is CAISDESWGELFF. The rearrangement joins TRBV10-3 to TRBJ2-2, with D uncertain. This CDR3 contains 13 residues. The germline V gene has CDR1 ENHRY and CDR2 SYGVKD. V was trimmed by 3 bases and J by 8 bases, leaving 10 bases between them.